A selection of T cell receptor beta chains follows, all from one sample in a study of blood T cell repertoires in COVID-19. Profiled with immunoSEQ multiplex PCR; TCRdb holds only in-frame clones, not every one. The table lists roughly 380,000 clones, roughly four fifths of them singletons. The sequenced material came from peripheral blood. These TCRs come from a human donor with acute or convalescent COVID-19. The donor label of this sample is uncertain. Each CDR3 is given with its conserved first and last residue. The D gene is left open where the match is weak. Size values are once, few and many counts, or a class for expanded clones, and some rows have none.

V gene: TRBV2
D gene: -
clone size: -
J gene: TRBJ1-3
CDR3 protein: CASSESQSGSGNTIYF
CDR3 DNA: TGTGCCAGCAGTGAATCTCAGTCGGGCTCTGGAAACACCATATATTTT

V gene: TRBV5-1
D gene: -
clone size: -
J gene: TRBJ2-1
CDR3 protein: CASSHPRGIAYNEQFF
CDR3 DNA: TGCGCCAGCAGTCACCCGCGCGGGATAGCCTACAATGAGCAGTTCTTC

V gene: TRBV11-2
D gene: -
clone size: few
J gene: TRBJ2-7
CDR3 protein: CASSTQGYEQYF
CDR3 DNA: TGTGCCAGCAGCACCCAGGGTTACGAGCAGTACTTC

V gene: TRBV9
D gene: TRBD1
clone size: -
J gene: TRBJ2-1
CDR3 protein: CASSVEGAGYNEQFF
CDR3 DNA: TGTGCCAGCAGCGTAGAGGGGGCGGGTTACAATGAGCAGTTCTTC

V gene: TRBV6-6
D gene: -
clone size: -
J gene: TRBJ1-1
CDR3 protein: CASSRRRGNTEAFF
CDR3 DNA: TGTGCCAGCAGCCGTAGAAGGGGCAACACTGAAGCTTTCTTT

V gene: TRBV18
D gene: TRBD1
clone size: -
J gene: TRBJ1-5
CDR3 protein: CASSDRVSGSNQPQHF
CDR3 DNA: TGTGCCAGCTCGGACAGGGTATCAGGAAGCAATCAGCCCCAGCATTTT

V gene: TRBV5-8
D gene: TRBD1
clone size: -
J gene: TRBJ2-1
CDR3 protein: CASSWDRVGEQFF
CDR3 DNA: TGTGCCAGCAGCTGGGACAGGGTTGGTGAGCAGTTCTTC

V gene: TRBV7-8
D gene: TRBD2
clone size: -
J gene: TRBJ2-5
CDR3 protein: CASSLEVGGGQETQYF
CDR3 DNA: TGTGCCAGCAGCTTAGAAGTTGGGGGGGGCCAAGAGACCCAGTACTTC

V gene: TRBV2
D gene: -
clone size: -
J gene: TRBJ2-1
CDR3 protein: CASSVTGSEQFF
CDR3 DNA: TGTGCCAGCAGTGTAACAGGGTCCGAGCAGTTCTTC

V gene: TRBV30
D gene: TRBD2
clone size: -
J gene: TRBJ2-7
CDR3 protein: CAWSQTSAHEQYF
CDR3 DNA: TGTGCCTGGAGCCAAACTAGCGCCCACGAGCAGTACTTC

V gene: TRBV27
D gene: -
clone size: few
J gene: TRBJ2-7
CDR3 protein: CASSLMLAGLSYEQYF
CDR3 DNA: TGTGCCAGCAGCCTGATGCTCGCAGGGCTCTCCTACGAGCAGTACTTC

V gene: TRBV28
D gene: -
clone size: many
J gene: TRBJ1-5
CDR3 protein: CASRPPGSANQPQHF
CDR3 DNA: TGTGCCAGCAGACCCCCCGGTAGCGCCAATCAGCCCCAGCATTTT

V gene: TRBV2
D gene: -
clone size: -
J gene: TRBJ1-6
CDR3 protein: CASSAKTTLALHF
CDR3 DNA: TGTGCCAGCAGTGCGAAGACAACCTTAGCCCTCCACTTT

V gene: TRBV18
D gene: -
clone size: -
J gene: TRBJ2-5
CDR3 protein: CASSPTRQAKETQYF
CDR3 DNA: TGTGCCAGCTCACCGACTCGACAGGCCAAAGAGACCCAGTACTTC

V gene: TRBV3-1/TRBV3-2
D gene: -
clone size: once
J gene: TRBJ1-2
CDR3 protein: CASSQRVTVYGYTF
CDR3 DNA: TGTGCCAGCAGCCAAAGGGTGACAGTCTATGGCTACACCTTC

V gene: TRBV5-1
D gene: -
clone size: few
J gene: TRBJ1-1
CDR3 protein: CASSLGQVKAEAFF
CDR3 DNA: TGCGCCAGCAGCTTGGGACAGGTTAAGGCTGAAGCTTTCTTT

V gene: TRBV5-4
D gene: -
clone size: -
J gene: TRBJ1-1
CDR3 protein: CASSLGTPTRRNTEAFF
CDR3 DNA: TGTGCCAGCAGCCTCGGGACACCCACCCGGAGAAACACTGAAGCTTTCTTT

V gene: TRBV7-8
D gene: TRBD2
clone size: -
J gene: TRBJ2-4
CDR3 protein: CASSLLAGGRDIQYF
CDR3 DNA: TGTGCCAGCAGCTTACTGGCGGGGGGGCGCGACATTCAGTACTTC

V gene: TRBV9
D gene: -
clone size: -
J gene: TRBJ1-1
CDR3 protein: CASSVTGNTEAFF
CDR3 DNA: TGTGCCAGCAGCGTCACAGGGAACACTGAAGCTTTCTTT

V gene: TRBV27
D gene: TRBD1
clone size: -
J gene: TRBJ1-6
CDR3 protein: CASSNSGQAYSPLHF
CDR3 DNA: TGTGCCAGCAGTAACTCTGGACAGGCTTATTCACCCCTCCACTTT

V gene: TRBV19
D gene: TRBD1
clone size: -
J gene: TRBJ2-2
CDR3 protein: CASSIRGQGTGELFF
CDR3 DNA: TGTGCCAGTAGTATCAGGGGGCAGGGCACCGGGGAGCTGTTTTTT

V gene: TRBV11-3
D gene: TRBD2
clone size: -
J gene: TRBJ2-1
CDR3 protein: CASSPGVGSGGAHEQFF
CDR3 DNA: TGTGCCAGCAGCCCTGGTGTAGGGAGCGGGGGGGCACATGAGCAGTTCTTC

V gene: TRBV19
D gene: -
clone size: -
J gene: TRBJ1-1
CDR3 protein: CASSIHINRANTEAFF
CDR3 DNA: TGTGCCAGTAGTATACATATTAACAGGGCGAACACTGAAGCTTTCTTT